The 11 T cell receptor beta chains listed next were all sequenced from one sample in a study of cytomegalovirus exposure and HLA in healthy donors. With 60 Vbeta and 13 Jbeta primers, the PCR was carried out. The method was immunoSEQ multiplex PCR; TCRdb's version includes in-frame clones alone and lacks a portion of them. Of 150,000 to 200,000 clones in the sample, about four fifths were seen once. The specimen was PBMCs. Source of these receptors: a man between 35 and 55 years old in good health and CMV-seropositive.

The rearrangement joins TRBV19 to TRBJ1-2; 8 nucleotides align to TRBD1. The CDR3 extends over 13 amino acids. Unmatched junction bases numbered 5, after V lost 9 bases and J lost 2 bases. Per the germline V gene, CDR1 is LNHDA and CDR2 is SQIVND (reference sequence). CDR3 loop: CASTDRANYGYTF. As DNA, the CDR3 is TGTGCCAGCACGGACAGGGCAAACTATGGCTACACCTTC.

This clone was counted a single time. The chain couples TRBV11-2 to TRBJ2-3; 10 bases line up with TRBD1. Germline loops: CDR1 SGHAT, CDR2 FQNNGV. The CDR3 has 15 residues. V dropped 3 bases and J dropped 1; count of bases not matched to a gene: 1. The CDR3 coding sequence is TGTGCCAGCAGCTTCGACAGGGGGCGCACAGATACGCAGTATTTT. Its translation: CASSFDRGRTDTQYF.

This clone has only a few counts. The rearrangement uses TRBV25-1 and TRBJ2-7, with D perhaps matching TRBD2 (6 bases). With 5 bases removed from V and 4 bases from J, the gap between germline ends came to 15 bases. The CDR3 covers 14 residues. The germline V gene has CDR1 MGHDK and CDR2 SYGVNS. In nucleotides, the CDR3 is TGTGCCAGCAGTAGATCGGGAGAATTATACGAGCAGTACTTC. Its protein product is CASSRSGELYEQYF.

V and J are TRBV6-5 and TRBJ2-2; 8 bases agree with TRBD1. There are 14 residues in the CDR3. Trimming removed 5 bases from V and 6 bases from J; junction bases left unmatched: 5. CDR1 MNHEY and CDR2 SVGAGI come from the germline V gene. CDR3 in DNA: TGTGCCAGCAGTCTAGGGACAGGTCCCGGGGAGCTGTTTTTT. Protein product: CASSLGTGPGELFF.

The CDR3 sequence is CASIPTGGGYEQYF. DNA of the CDR3: TGTGCCAGCATTCCAACAGGGGGCGGATACGAGCAGTACTTC. This chain uses TRBV28 with TRBJ2-7, with 9 nucleotides matching TRBD1. The CDR3 runs to 14 residues. CDR1 and CDR2 (germline): MDHEN, SYDVKM. The V and J ends lost 7 bases and 4 bases, in that order; junction bases with no gene match: 8.

V is TRBV7-2 and J is TRBJ2-5; D unresolved. The J call is in doubt because the DNA end fits TRBJ2-7 better. This CDR3 comprises 12 residues. Germline-derived CDR1 and CDR2 are SGHTA and FQGNSA. CDR3 nucleotide sequence: TGTGCCAGCAGCTTAGGCTACTACGAGCAGTACTTC. It is translated as CASSLGYYEQYF.

The chain combines TRBV27 with TRBJ1-1; no clear D gene. V was shortened by 4 bases and J by 2 bases, with 14 bases between the two germline ends. Per the germline V gene, CDR1 is MNHEY and CDR2 is SMNVEV (reference sequence). This CDR3 spans 15 amino acids. The CDR3: CASSSLRGVNTEAFF. The CDR3 nucleotides are TGTGCCAGCAGTTCACTACGGGGAGTCAACACTGAAGCTTTCTTT.

The V gene is TRBV7-9, the J gene TRBJ1-1; D is possibly TRBD1 (5 bases). The germline gives CDR1 SEHNR, CDR2 FQNEAQ (reference sequence). V was shortened by 5 bases and J by 4 bases, with 14 bases between the two germline ends. The CDR3 runs to 14 residues. CDR3 DNA sequence: TGTGCCAGCAGCCACACGGGGGGACGCACTGAAGCTTTCTTT. Amino acid sequence: CASSHTGGRTEAFF.

About this clone: Other DNA sequences in the sample encode the same CDR3. The V and J genes are TRBV28 and TRBJ1-1; no clear D. This CDR3 spans 14 amino acids. Germline V gene lookup returns CDR1 MDHEN and CDR2 SYDVKM. V lost 4 bases to trimming and J lost 1 base, with 10 bases between them. The CDR3 DNA reads as TGTGCCAGCAGTTCCTTTACCGGGAACACTGAAGCTTTCTTT. It translates to CASSSFTGNTEAFF.

This clone appeared a single time. V gene TRBV4-1 combines with J gene TRBJ2-1; TRBD2 aligns across 9 bases. V lost 1 base and J lost 8; bases outside the gene matches: 9. The CDR3 length is 16 residues. Germline assignment: CDR1 MGHRA and CDR2 YSYEKL. The CDR3 DNA reads as TGCGCCAGCAGCCAAGTGGCGGTAGCGGGAGTCTATGAGCAGTTCTTC. Amino acid sequence: CASSQVAVAGVYEQFF.

The J gene is TRBJ2-4, the V gene TRBV25-1; 7 bases agree with TRBD2. CDR3 length: 17 amino acids. Trimming at V came to 5 bases and at J to 6 bases, leaving 16 bases not matched to a gene. Germline CDR1 reads MGHDK; CDR2 reads SYGVNS. Written as DNA, the CDR3 is TGTGCCAGCAGTCCGCGACTAGCAATGAGCAAGGGAAACATTCAGTACTTC. Encoded protein: CASSPRLAMSKGNIQYF.